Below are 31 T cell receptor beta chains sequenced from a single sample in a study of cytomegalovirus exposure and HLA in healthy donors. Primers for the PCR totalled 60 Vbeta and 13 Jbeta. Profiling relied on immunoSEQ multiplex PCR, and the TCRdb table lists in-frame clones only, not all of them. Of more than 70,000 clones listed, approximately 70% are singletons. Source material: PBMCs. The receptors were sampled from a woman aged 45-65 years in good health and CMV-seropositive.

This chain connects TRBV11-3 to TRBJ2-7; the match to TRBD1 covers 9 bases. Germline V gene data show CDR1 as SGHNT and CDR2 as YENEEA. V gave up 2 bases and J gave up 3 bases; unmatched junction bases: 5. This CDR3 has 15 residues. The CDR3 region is CASSLMGQGNYEQYF. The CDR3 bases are TGTGCCAGCAGCTTAATGGGACAGGGAAACTACGAGCAGTACTTC. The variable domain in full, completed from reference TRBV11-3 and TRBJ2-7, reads EAGVVQSPRYKIIEKKQPVAFWCNPISGHNTLYWYLQNLGQGPELLIRYENEEAVDDSQLPKDRFSAERLKGVDSTLKIQPAELGDSAVYLCASSLMGQGNYEQYFGPGTRLTVT.

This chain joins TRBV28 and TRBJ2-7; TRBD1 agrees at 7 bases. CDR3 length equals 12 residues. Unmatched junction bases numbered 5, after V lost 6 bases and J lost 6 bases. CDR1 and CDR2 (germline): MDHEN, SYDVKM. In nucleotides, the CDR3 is TGTGCCAGCAGGGATAACAGGGGCGAGCAGTACTTC. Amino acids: CASRDNRGEQYF.

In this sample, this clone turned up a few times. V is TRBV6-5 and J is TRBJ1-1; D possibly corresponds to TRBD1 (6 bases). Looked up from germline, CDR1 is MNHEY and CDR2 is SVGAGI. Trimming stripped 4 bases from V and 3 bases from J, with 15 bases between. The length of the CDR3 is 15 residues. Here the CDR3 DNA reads TGTGCCAGCAGTTCCTCACAGGGCCGTTACACTGAAGCTTTCTTT. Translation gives CASSSSQGRYTEAFF.

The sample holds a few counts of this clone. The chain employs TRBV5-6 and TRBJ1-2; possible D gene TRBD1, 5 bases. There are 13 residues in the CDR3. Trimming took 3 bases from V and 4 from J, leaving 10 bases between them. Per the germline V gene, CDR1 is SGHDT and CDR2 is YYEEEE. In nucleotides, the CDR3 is TGTGCCAGCAGCTCGACAGTATCCTATGGCTACACCTTC. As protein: CASSSTVSYGYTF.

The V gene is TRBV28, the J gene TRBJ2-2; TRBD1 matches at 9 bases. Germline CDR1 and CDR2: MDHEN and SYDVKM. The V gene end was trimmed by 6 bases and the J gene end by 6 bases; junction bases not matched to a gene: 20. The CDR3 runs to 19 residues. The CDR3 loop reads CASRPPPRDRVYVAGELFF. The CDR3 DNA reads TGTGCCAGCAGACCTCCCCCCCGGGACAGGGTTTACGTCGCCGGGGAGCTGTTTTTT.

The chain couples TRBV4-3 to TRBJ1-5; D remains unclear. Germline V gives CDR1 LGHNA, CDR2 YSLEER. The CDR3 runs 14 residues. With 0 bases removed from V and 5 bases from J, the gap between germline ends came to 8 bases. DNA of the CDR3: TGCGCCAGCAGCCAAGATATAGGAGATCAGCCCCAGCATTTT. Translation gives CASSQDIGDQPQHF.

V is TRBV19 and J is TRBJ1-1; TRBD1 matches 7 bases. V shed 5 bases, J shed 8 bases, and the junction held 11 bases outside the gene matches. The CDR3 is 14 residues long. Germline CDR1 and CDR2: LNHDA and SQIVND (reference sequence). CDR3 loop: CASSVTGTANEAFF. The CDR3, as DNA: TGTGCCAGTAGTGTCACCGGGACAGCCAACGAAGCTTTCTTT.

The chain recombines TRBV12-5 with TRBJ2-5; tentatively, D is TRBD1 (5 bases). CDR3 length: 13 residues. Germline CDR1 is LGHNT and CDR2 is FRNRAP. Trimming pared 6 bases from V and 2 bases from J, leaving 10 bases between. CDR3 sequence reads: CASGLDRQETQYF. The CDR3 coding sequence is TGTGCTAGTGGCCTCGACAGACAAGAGACCCAGTACTTC.

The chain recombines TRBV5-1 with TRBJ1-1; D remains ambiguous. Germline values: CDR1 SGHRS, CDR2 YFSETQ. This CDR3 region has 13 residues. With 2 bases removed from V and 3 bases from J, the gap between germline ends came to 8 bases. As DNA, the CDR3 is TGCGCCAGCAGCTTTGCCCGGGACACTGAAGCTTTCTTT. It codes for CASSFARDTEAFF.

CDR3 in amino acids: CASSDGSGYNEQFF. The CDR3 DNA follows: TGTGCCAGCAGTGATGGGAGTGGGTACAATGAGCAGTTCTTC. This chain uses TRBV6-4 with TRBJ2-1; D perhaps matches TRBD2 (5 bases). The CDR3 contains 14 residues. Germline V gene lookup returns CDR1 MRHNA and CDR2 SNTAGT. V lost 3 bases, J lost 4 bases, and 10 bases lay in between.

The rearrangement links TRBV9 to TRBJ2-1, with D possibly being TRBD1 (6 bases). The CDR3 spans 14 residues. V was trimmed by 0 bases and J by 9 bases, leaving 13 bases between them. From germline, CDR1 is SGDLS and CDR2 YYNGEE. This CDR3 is CASSVEWGRREQFF. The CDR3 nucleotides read TGTGCCAGCAGCGTAGAGTGGGGGCGGCGTGAGCAGTTCTTC.

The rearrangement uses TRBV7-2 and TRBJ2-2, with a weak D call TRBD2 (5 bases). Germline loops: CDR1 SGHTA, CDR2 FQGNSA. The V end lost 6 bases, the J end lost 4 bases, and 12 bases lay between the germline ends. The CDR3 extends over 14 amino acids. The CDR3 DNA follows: TGTGCCAGCAGTCGGGGTCACAGCACCGGGGAGCTGTTTTTT. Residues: CASSRGHSTGELFF.

Written as DNA, the CDR3 is TGCAGCGTTGAGAGGGGACAGGGTTACGAGCAGTACTTC. It is translated as CSVERGQGYEQYF. This chain uses TRBV29-1 with TRBJ2-7; 9 bases match TRBD1. The germline gives CDR1 SQVTM, CDR2 ANQGSEA. The CDR3 contains 13 residues. Trimming at V came to 3 bases and at J to 4 bases, leaving 4 bases not matched to a gene.

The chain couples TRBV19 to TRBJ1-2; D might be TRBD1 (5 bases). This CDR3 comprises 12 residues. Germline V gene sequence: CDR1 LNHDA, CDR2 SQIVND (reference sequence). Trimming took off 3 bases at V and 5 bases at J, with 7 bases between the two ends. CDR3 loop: CASSIREYGYTF. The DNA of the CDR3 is TGTGCCAGTAGTATCAGGGAATATGGCTACACCTTC.

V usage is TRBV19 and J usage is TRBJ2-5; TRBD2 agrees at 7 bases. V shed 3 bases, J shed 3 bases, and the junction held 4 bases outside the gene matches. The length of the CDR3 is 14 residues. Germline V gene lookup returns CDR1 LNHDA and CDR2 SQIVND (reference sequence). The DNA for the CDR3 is TGTGCCAGTAGTATTATAGCGGGCAAAGAGACCCAGTACTTC. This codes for CASSIIAGKETQYF.

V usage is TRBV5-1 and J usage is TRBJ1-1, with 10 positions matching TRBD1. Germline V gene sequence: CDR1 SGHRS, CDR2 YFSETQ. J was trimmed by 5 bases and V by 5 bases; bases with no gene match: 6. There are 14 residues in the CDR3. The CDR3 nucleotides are TGCGCCAGCAGTTCCGGGACAGGGGTGACTGAAGCTTTCTTT. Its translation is CASSSGTGVTEAFF.

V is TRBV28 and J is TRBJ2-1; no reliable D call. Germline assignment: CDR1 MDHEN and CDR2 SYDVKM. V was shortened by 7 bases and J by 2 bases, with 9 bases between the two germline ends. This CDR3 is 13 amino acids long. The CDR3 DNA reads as TGTGCCAGCAAGGCAGCGACCTACAATGAGCAGTTCTTC. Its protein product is CASKAATYNEQFF.

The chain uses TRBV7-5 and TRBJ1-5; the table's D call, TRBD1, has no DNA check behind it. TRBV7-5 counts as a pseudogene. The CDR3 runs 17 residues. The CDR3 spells CARSLVLCRGSNQPQHF. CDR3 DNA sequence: TGTGCCAGAAGCTTAGTTCTGTGCAGGGGTAGCAATCAGCCCCAGCATTTT.

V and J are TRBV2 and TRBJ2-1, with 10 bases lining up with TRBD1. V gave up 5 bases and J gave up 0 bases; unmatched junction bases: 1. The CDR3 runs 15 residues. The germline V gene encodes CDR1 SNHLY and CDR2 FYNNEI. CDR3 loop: CASSRTGGSYNEQFF. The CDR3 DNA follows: TGTGCCAGCAGTCGGACAGGGGGCTCCTACAATGAGCAGTTCTTC. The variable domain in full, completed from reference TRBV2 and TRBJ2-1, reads EPEVTQTPSHQVTQMGQEVILRCVPISNHLYFYWYRQILGQKVEFLVSFYNNEISEKSEIFDDQFSVERPDGSNFTLKIRSTKLEDSAMYFCASSRTGGSYNEQFFGPGTRLTVL.

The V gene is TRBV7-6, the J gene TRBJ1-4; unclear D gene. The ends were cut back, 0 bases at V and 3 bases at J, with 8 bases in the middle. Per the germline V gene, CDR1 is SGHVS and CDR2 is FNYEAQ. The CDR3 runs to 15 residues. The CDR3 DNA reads TGTGCCAGCAGCTTAGCTGCGCTGGCTAATGAAAAACTGTTTTTT. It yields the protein CASSLAALANEKLFF.

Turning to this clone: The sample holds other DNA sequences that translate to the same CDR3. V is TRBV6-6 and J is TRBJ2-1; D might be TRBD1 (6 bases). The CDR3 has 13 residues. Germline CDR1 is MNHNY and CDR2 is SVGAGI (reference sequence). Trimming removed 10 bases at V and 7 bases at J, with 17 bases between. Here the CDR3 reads CAILRGQGNEQFF. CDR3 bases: TGTGCCATCCTCAGGGGCCAGGGGAATGAGCAGTTCTTC.

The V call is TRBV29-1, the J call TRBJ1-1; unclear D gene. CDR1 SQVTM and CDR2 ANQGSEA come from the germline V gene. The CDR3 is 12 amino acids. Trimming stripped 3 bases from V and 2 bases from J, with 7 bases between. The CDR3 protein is CSVEEANTEAFF. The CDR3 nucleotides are TGCAGCGTTGAGGAGGCAAACACTGAAGCTTTCTTT.

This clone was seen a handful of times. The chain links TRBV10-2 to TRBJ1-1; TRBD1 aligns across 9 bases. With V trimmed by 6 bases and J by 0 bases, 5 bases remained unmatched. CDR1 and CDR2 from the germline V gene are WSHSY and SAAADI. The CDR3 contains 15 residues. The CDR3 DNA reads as TGCGCCAGCAGGGACGGACAGGGGTTGAACACTGAAGCTTTCTTT. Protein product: CASRDGQGLNTEAFF.

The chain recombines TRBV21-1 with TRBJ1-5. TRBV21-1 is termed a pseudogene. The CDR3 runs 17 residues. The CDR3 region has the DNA TGTGCCAGCAGCCGGATGACCGTCGGGTATAGCAATCAGCCCCAGCATTTT. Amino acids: CASSRMTVGYSNQPQHF.

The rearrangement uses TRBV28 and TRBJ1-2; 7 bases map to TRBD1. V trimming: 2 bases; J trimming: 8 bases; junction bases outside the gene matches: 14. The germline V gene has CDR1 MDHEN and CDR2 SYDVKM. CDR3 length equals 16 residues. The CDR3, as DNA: TGTGCCAGCAGTTTAAGTAGTACAGGGGCCCCTATGGGCTACACCTTC. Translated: CASSLSSTGAPMGYTF.

The CDR3 loop is CASSPTTDGTDTQYF. The CDR3 bases are TGCGCCAGCAGCCCGACTACCGACGGCACAGATACGCAGTATTTT. The chain links TRBV5-1 to TRBJ2-3; D might be TRBD2 (5 bases). The CDR3 sequence is 15 residues long. Germline lookup yields CDR1 SGHRS and CDR2 YFSETQ. V lost 4 bases to trimming and J lost 1 base, with 13 bases between them.

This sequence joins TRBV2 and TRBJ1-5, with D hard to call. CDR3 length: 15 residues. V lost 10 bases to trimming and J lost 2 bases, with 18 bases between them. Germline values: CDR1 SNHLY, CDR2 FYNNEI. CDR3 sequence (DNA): TGTGCCACCAAGCACGGGGTTAGGGGCAATCAGCCCCAGCATTTT. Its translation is CATKHGVRGNQPQHF.

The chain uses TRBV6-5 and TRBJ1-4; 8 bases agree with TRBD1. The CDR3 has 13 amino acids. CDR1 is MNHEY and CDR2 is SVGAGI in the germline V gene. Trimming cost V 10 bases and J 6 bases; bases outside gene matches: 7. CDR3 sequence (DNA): TGTGCCACCCAACTGGACAGGGATGAAAAACTGTTTTTT. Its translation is CATQLDRDEKLFF.

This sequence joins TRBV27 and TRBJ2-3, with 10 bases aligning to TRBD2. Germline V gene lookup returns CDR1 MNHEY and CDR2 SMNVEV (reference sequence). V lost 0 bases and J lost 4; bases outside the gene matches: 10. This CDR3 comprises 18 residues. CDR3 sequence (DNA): TGTGCCAGCAGTTTATCTTTTCTAGCGGGAGTGGAAGCAGATACGCAGTATTTT. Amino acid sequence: CASSLSFLAGVEADTQYF.

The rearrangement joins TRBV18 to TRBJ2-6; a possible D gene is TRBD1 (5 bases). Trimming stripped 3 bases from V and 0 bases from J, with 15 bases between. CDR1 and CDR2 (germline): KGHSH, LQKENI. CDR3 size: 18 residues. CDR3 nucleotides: TGTGCCAGCTCACCGAGTAGGCAGGGATACTCTGGGGCCAACGTCCTGACTTTC. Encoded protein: CASSPSRQGYSGANVLTF.

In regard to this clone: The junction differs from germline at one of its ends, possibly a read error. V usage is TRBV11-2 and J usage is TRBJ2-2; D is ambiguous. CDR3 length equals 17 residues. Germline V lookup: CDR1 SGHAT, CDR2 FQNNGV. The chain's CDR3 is CASSLGTWQANTGELFF. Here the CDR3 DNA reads TGTGCCAGCAGTTTAGGCACGTGGCAAGCGAACACCGGGGAGCTGTTTTTT.